The 5 T cell receptor beta chains below were found in one sample sequenced in a study of tumor and adjacent non-tumor tissue in lung cancer. The template was RNA from unsorted bulk tissue. This non-tumor lung sample came from over 3 cm beyond the tumor edge. TCRbeta libraries were built with three rounds of nested PCR, modified from ARM-PCR. One entry per CDR3 protein, called by TCRdb with MiXCR from the multiplex PCR reads. The sample has about 67,000 distinct CDR3 sequences; more than 65% are singletons. What was sequenced was distant non-tumor lung tissue. The receptors derive from a man in his fifties or sixties with non-small cell lung cancer.

Remarks on this clonotype: A read error is likely, as this CDR3 ends without the conserved phenylalanine or tryptophan. The genes are TRBV29-1 and TRBJ2-5; D is uncertain. Germline lookup yields CDR1 SQVTM and CDR2 ANQGSEA. CDR3 length equals 13 residues. CDR3 amino acids: CSVETDVQEIQYS. The CDR3 region has the DNA TGCAGCGTTGAAACAGATGTACAAGAGATCCAGTACTCC.

Details on this clonotype: The junction does not match germline at one end; this may be a read error. This chain connects TRBV20-1 to TRBJ2-4; D might be TRBD2 (5 bases). CDR1 and CDR2 from the germline V gene are DFQATT and SNEGSKA (reference sequence). The CDR3 consists of 15 residues. The CDR3 is CSTRNVTVAKNIQYF. The CDR3 DNA reads as TGTAGTACTAGAAATGTGACTGTAGCCAAAAACATTCAGTACTTC.

Details on this clonotype: The junction shows a germline mismatch at one end, possibly a read error. This rearrangement joins TRBV11-2 to TRBJ2-3; D is possibly TRBD2 (6 bases). This CDR3 contains 17 residues. Germline V CDR1 and CDR2: SGHAT, FQNNGV. The CDR3 spells CASSTFYSGDSTDAQYF. The CDR3 bases are TGTGCCAGCAGCACTTTCTATAGCGGTGATAGCACAGATGCGCAGTATTTT.

Remarks on this clonotype: At one end the junction does not follow the germline gene, possibly because of a read error. The chain has TRBV24-1 and TRBJ2-2, with 9 positions matching TRBD1. Germline CDR1 reads KGHDR; CDR2 reads SFDVKD. This CDR3 comprises 15 residues. CDR3 residues: CATSDLGQGTGELLF. The CDR3 nucleotides are TGTGCCACCAGTGATTTGGGACAGGGGACCGGGGAGCTGTTATTT.

V gene TRBV29-1 combines with J gene TRBJ1-4; D remains ambiguous. The CDR3 contains 12 residues. Germline V gene sequence: CDR1 SQVTM, CDR2 ANQGSEA. CDR3 bases: TGCAGTACAATGGACCTTAATGAAAAACTGTTTTTT. Its translation: CSTMDLNEKLFF.